The 2 T cell receptor beta chains presented below share a single source sample, sequenced in a study of T cell changes during pregnancy in multiple sclerosis. Produced via immunoSEQ multiplex PCR; TCRdb's table is partial and in-frame only. The data show 35,000 to 40,000 clones, under 95% seen once. Specimen: CD4+ T cells from peripheral blood mononuclear cells, collected in the third trimester of pregnancy. The receptor source for this set is a female donor with multiple sclerosis, enrolled in a pregnancy study.

The V gene is TRBV9, the J gene TRBJ2-7; TRBD1 matches at 9 bases. The CDR3 contains 14 residues. Germline V gene lookup returns CDR1 SGDLS and CDR2 YYNGEE. J was trimmed by 2 bases and V by 0 bases; bases with no gene match: 0. CDR3 region: CASSVGQGAYEQYF. CDR3 in DNA: TGTGCCAGCAGCGTAGGACAGGGGGCCTACGAGCAGTACTTC.

This chain joins TRBV25-1 and TRBJ1-2; 7 nucleotides match TRBD1. The CDR3 sequence is 13 residues long. The V gene end was trimmed by 2 bases and the J gene end by 8 bases; junction bases not matched to a gene: 5. The germline gives CDR1 MGHDK, CDR2 SYGVNS. CDR3 nucleotides: TGTGCCAGCAGTGAAGGGACAGTAGGCGGCTACACCTTC. Encoded protein: CASSEGTVGGYTF.